What follows are 17 T cell receptor beta chains derived from one specimen sequenced in a study of T cell clones after liver transplantation. The protocol was immunoSEQ multiplex PCR, while the TCRdb copy is restricted to in-frame clones and leaves out a portion. The sample comprises 45,000 to 55,000 clones, about 88% of which are singletons, and 7.5% to 10% rests with the top ten. Sequences were derived from CD4+ T cells from blood, sampled before liver transplant. These receptors all come from a human donor who received a liver transplant.

This chain links TRBV11-2 with TRBJ2-3, with TRBD1 as a possible D gene (6 bases). CDR3 length: 14 residues. The V gene lost 1 base and the J gene lost 4 bases, with 9 bases spanning the gap. Germline V gene data show CDR1 as SGHAT and CDR2 as FQNNGV. For the CDR3, the DNA is TGTGCCAGCAGCTTAGGACAGGCGGCAGATACGCAGTATTTT. This gives the protein CASSLGQAADTQYF.

CDR3 residues: CATHGGLGNTIYF. The CDR3 bases are TGTGCCACTCACGGGGGCCTAGGAAACACCATATATTTT. J is TRBJ1-3 and V is TRBV28, with TRBD1 as a possible D gene (6 bases). There are 13 residues in the CDR3. The V and J ends lost 10 bases and 4 bases respectively, with 14 bases between them. CDR1 is MDHEN, CDR2 SYDVKM, per germline.

The chain couples TRBV18 to TRBJ2-5; D call uncertain. The CDR3 length is 9 residues. V was cut by 8 bases and J by 5 bases, with 3 bases left in between. CDR1 is KGHSH, CDR2 LQKENI, per germline. CDR3 sequence (DNA): TGTGCCAGCACCGAGACCCAGTACTTC. It specifies CASTETQYF.

Of note for this clone: Other DNA sequences in the same sample also yield this CDR3. This sequence joins TRBV5-1 and TRBJ2-1; TRBD1 aligns across 10 bases. Germline V CDR1 and CDR2: SGHRS, YFSETQ. The CDR3 spans 15 residues. The junction had 3 bases not matched to a gene; V was cut back by 4 bases and J by 2 bases. This CDR3 is CASSPGQGTYNEQFF. The CDR3 bases are TGCGCCAGCAGCCCGGGACAGGGGACCTACAATGAGCAGTTCTTC.

The rearrangement links TRBV12-5 to TRBJ2-5; D remains unclear. The germline gives CDR1 LGHNT, CDR2 FRNRAP. This CDR3 is built from 11 residues. The CDR3: CGVRRLETQYF. The CDR3 DNA reads as TGTGGTGTCCGCCGATTGGAGACCCAGTACTTC.

The rearrangement joins TRBV29-1 to TRBJ1-2, with TRBD1 identical over 7 bases. The CDR3 has 14 residues. Germline V gene sequence: CDR1 SQVTM, CDR2 ANQGSEA. V dropped 0 bases and J dropped 3; count of bases not matched to a gene: 4. CDR3 sequence (DNA): TGCAGCGTTGAAGAGGCGGGGACAGACTATGGCTACACCTTC. It encodes CSVEEAGTDYGYTF.

This clone was found a few times. The chain has TRBV7-7 and TRBJ2-5; perhaps D is TRBD1 or TRBD2 (5 bases each). Germline V CDR1 and CDR2: SSHAT, FNYEAQ (reference sequence). V lost 3 bases and J lost 5, with 10 bases in between. This CDR3 spans 13 amino acids. The DNA for the CDR3 is TGTGCCAGCAGCTTCTCGGGACGGGAGACCCAGTACTTC. Protein product: CASSFSGRETQYF.

The J gene is TRBJ1-4, the V gene TRBV28; possibly TRBD1 for D (5 bases). The CDR3 runs to 14 residues. The germline V and J ends were trimmed by 7 bases and 1 base, with 10 bases remaining between them. Germline CDR1 is MDHEN and CDR2 is SYDVKM. CDR3: CASTRGGTNEKLFF. The CDR3 region has the DNA TGTGCCAGCACCCGCGGGGGAACTAATGAAAAACTGTTTTTT.

The chain has TRBV4-1 and TRBJ1-5, with D possibly matching TRBD1 (5 bases). The CDR3 loop spans 18 amino acids. With 0 bases removed from V and 7 bases from J, the gap between germline ends came to 22 bases. The germline V gene has CDR1 MGHRA and CDR2 YSYEKL. The CDR3 coding sequence is TGCGCCAGCAGCCAAGATCCTAGTGGAACTGGGGCTGGACAGCCCCAGCATTTT. It specifies CASSQDPSGTGAGQPQHF.

The chain uses TRBV11-2 and TRBJ1-2; D not resolved. V gave up 2 bases and J gave up 4 bases, with 8 bases separating them. The germline V gene has CDR1 SGHAT and CDR2 FQNNGV. CDR3 length: 13 amino acids. CDR3 in DNA: TGTGCCAGCAGCTTAAGTGGCAGCTATGGCTACACCTTC. It codes for CASSLSGSYGYTF.

This rearrangement joins TRBV28 to TRBJ2-4, with no clear D. The germline gives CDR1 MDHEN, CDR2 SYDVKM. This CDR3 region has 13 residues. The V gene lost 5 bases and the J gene lost 4 bases, with 9 bases spanning the gap. The CDR3 DNA is TGTGCCAGCAGTGCAATCGATAAAAACATTCAGTACTTC. Translating it yields CASSAIDKNIQYF.

The gene calls are TRBV5-6 and TRBJ2-7, with 10 bases aligning to TRBD1. The CDR3 contains 14 residues. Germline V gives CDR1 SGHDT, CDR2 YYEEEE. J lost 3 bases, V lost 4 bases, and 4 bases had no gene match. The CDR3 loop reads CASSNGQGVYEQYF. Here the CDR3 DNA reads TGTGCCAGCAGCAATGGACAGGGGGTCTACGAGCAGTACTTC. Filled out from reference TRBV5-6 and TRBJ2-7, the complete variable domain reads DAGVTQSPTHLIKTRGQQVTLRCSPKSGHDTVSWYQQALGQGPQFIFQYYEEEERQRGNFPDRFSGHQFPNYSSELNVNALLLGDSALYLCASSNGQGVYEQYFGPGTRLTVT.

The chain joins TRBV10-3 to TRBJ2-6; the match to TRBD1 covers 7 bases. V shed 4 bases and J 2 bases; nucleotides not matched to a gene: 8. Germline V lookup: CDR1 ENHRY, CDR2 SYGVKD. The CDR3 has 17 residues. The CDR3 DNA is TGTGCCATCAGTGCCCGACAGGGTAGTACTGGGGCCAACGTCCTGACTTTC. Translated, it gives CAISARQGSTGANVLTF.

The chain carries TRBV18 and TRBJ2-7; weak D call: TRBD2 (6 bases). Germline CDR1 reads KGHSH; CDR2 reads LQKENI. V was pared by 3 bases and J by 7 bases, with 10 bases between. The CDR3 is 12 residues long. The CDR3 sequence: CASSPGGGEQYF. The CDR3 coding sequence is TGTGCCAGCTCACCCGGGGGTGGTGAGCAGTACTTC. The full variable domain, with the rest looked up from reference TRBV18 and TRBJ2-7, is NAGVMQNPRHLVRRRGQEARLRCSPMKGHSHVYWYRQLPEEGLKFMVYLQKENIIDESGMPKERFSAEFPKEGPSILRIQQVVRGDSAAYFCASSPGGGEQYFGPGTRLTVT.

In this sample, this clone turned up once. The chain recombines TRBV28 with TRBJ2-5; the match to TRBD2 covers 7 bases. The CDR3 loop spans 16 amino acids. Germline assignment: CDR1 MDHEN and CDR2 SYDVKM. After removal of 5 bases from V and 4 bases from J, the junction contained 13 bases not matched to a gene. The CDR3 reads CASSTLGEGTGETQYF. The DNA of the CDR3 is TGTGCCAGCAGTACCCTAGGGGAGGGGACTGGAGAGACCCAGTACTTC.

The V call is TRBV6-4, the J call TRBJ2-7; D may match TRBD1 or TRBD2 (5 bases each). Germline CDR1 reads MRHNA; CDR2 reads SNTAGT. Between the trimmed V and J ends, which lost 10 bases and 5 bases, there was a span of 24 bases. CDR3 length equals 15 residues. The CDR3 here is CATPGHRTEGHEQYF. The CDR3 DNA reads as TGTGCCACCCCAGGGCATAGGACCGAGGGACACGAGCAGTACTTC.

The chain links TRBV5-1 to TRBJ2-1; possible D gene TRBD1, 6 bases. V gave up 7 bases and J gave up 7 bases, with 15 bases separating them. The CDR3 loop spans 13 amino acids. Germline CDR1 is SGHRS and CDR2 is YFSETQ. The chain's CDR3 is CASGNTGSNEQFF. The CDR3 DNA reads as TGCGCCAGCGGCAATACAGGGTCGAATGAGCAGTTCTTC.